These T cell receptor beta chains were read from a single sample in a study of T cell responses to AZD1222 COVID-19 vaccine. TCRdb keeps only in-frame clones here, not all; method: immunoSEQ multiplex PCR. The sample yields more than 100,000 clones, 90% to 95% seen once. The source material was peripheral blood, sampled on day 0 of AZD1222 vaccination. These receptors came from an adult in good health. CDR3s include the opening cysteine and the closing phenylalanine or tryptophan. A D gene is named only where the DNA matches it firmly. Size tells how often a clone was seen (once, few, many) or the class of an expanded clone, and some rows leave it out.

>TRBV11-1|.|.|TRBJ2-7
CASSPDKTYEQYF
TGTGCCAGCAGCCCGGATAAAACCTACGAGCAGTACTTC
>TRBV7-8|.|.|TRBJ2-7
CASSLERANGAYEQYF
TGTGCCAGCAGCTTAGAGAGGGCTAACGGAGCCTACGAGCAGTACTTC
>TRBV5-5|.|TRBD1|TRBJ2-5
CASSDEDRGLETQYF
TGTGCCAGCAGCGATGAGGACAGGGGGCTTGAGACCCAGTACTTC
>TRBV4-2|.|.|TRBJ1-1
CASSRSGRKGAVNTEAFF
TGTGCCAGCAGCCGTAGCGGGAGGAAAGGGGCGGTGAACACTGAAGCTTTCTTT
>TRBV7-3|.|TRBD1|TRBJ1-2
CASSATGQRANGYTF
TGTGCCAGCAGCGCGACGGGACAGCGTGCTAATGGCTACACCTTC
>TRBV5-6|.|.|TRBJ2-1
CASSSDPSSYNEQFF
TGTGCCAGCAGCTCTGACCCGAGCTCCTACAATGAGCAGTTCTTC
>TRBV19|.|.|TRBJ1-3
CASSPDGNTIYF
TGTGCCAGTAGCCCTGATGGAAACACCATATATTTT
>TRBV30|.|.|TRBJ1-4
CAWSYTLNEKLFF
TGTGCCTGGAGCTATACTCTGAATGAAAAACTGTTTTTT
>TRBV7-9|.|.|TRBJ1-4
CASRRNEKLFF
TGTGCCAGCAGACGTAATGAAAAACTGTTTTTT
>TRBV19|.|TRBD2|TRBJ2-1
CASSTTSGIFNEQFF
TGTGCCAGTAGTACTACTAGCGGGATCTTCAATGAGCAGTTCTTC
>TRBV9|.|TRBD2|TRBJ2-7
CASSVDLAGGLYEQYF
TGTGCCAGCAGCGTAGACCTAGCGGGAGGGCTTTACGAGCAGTACTTC
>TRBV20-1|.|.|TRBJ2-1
CSASTPRHEQFF
TGCAGTGCTAGTACGCCCCGACACGAGCAGTTCTTC
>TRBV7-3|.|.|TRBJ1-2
CASSERQALFPYGYTF
TGTGCCAGCAGCGAAAGACAGGCCCTCTTCCCCTATGGCTACACCTTC
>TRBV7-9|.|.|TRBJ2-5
CASSLSGYVETQYF
TGTGCCAGCAGCTTATCGGGGTACGTCGAGACCCAGTACTTC
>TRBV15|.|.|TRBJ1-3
CATSRDAGSSGNTIYF
TGTGCCACCAGCAGAGACGCGGGGTCATCTGGAAACACCATATATTTT
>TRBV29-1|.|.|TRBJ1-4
CSVGEFGNEKLFF
TGCAGCGTTGGCGAGTTCGGTAATGAAAAACTGTTTTTT
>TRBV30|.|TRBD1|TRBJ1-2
CACKRPTGGHQLIYGYTF
TGTGCCTGTAAACGCCCCACAGGGGGTCATCAACTAATCTATGGCTACACCTTC
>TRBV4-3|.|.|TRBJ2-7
CASSLNVGAHIMSSYEQYF
TGCGCCAGCAGCTTGAATGTGGGGGCTCATATAATGAGCTCCTACGAGCAGTACTTC
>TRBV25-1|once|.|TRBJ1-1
CASSELKGWDTEAFF
TGTGCCAGCAGTGAATTGAAGGGGTGGGACACTGAAGCTTTCTTT
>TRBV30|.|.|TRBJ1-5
CAWSFRGSNQPQHF
TGTGCCTGGAGTTTCAGGGGTTCTAATCAGCCCCAGCATTTT
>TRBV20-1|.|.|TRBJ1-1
CSASPGGQAFF
TGCAGTGCTAGCCCGGGGGGCCAAGCTTTCTTT
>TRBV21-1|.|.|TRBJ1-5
CASSKGRGHPEYSNQPQHF
TGTGCCAGCAGCAAAGGGAGGGGACACCCGGAATATAGCAATCAGCCCCAGCATTTT
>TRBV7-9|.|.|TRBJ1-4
CASSLAVRTNEKLFF
TGTGCCAGCAGCTTAGCAGTTCGTACTAATGAAAAACTGTTTTTT
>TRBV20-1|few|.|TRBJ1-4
CSARENEKLFF
TGCAGTGCTAGAGAAAATGAAAAACTGTTTTTT
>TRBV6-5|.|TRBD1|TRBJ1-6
CASRATGGSSPLHF
TGTGCCAGCAGGGCCACAGGGGGCTCTTCACCCCTCCACTTT
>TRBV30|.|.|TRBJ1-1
CAWSVGRGWTEAFF
TGTGCCTGGAGTGTGGGCAGGGGATGGACTGAAGCTTTCTTT